A single sample is the source of the 8 T cell receptor delta chains below, sequenced in a study of gamma delta lymphoproliferative disorders and STAT genes (dated 2018 in TCRdb). Library generation was performed with multiplex PCR. This sample was sequenced with an Illumina MiSeq. After TCRdb called clones again from the public reads with CATT, rows with identical DNA were merged. This sample is represented by roughly 1,400 delta-chain clones; approximately 1.9% of them were singletons. The ten largest clones take up about 50% of the sample. TCR sequencing was performed on genomic DNA from peripheral blood mononuclear cells isolated from patients and controls. Sequenced sample: blood. These receptors were obtained from a human donor in good health.

This clone was recorded a few times. The genes are TRDV2 and TRDJ1; 8 bases align to TRDD3. The CDR3 consists of 15 residues. Looked up from germline, CDR1 is GEAIGNYY and CDR2 is EKD. V dropped 3 bases and J dropped 1; count of bases not matched to a gene: 6. CDR3 region: CACDPVGDGTDKLIF. CDR3 nucleotides: TGTGCCTGTGACCCTGTGGGGGATGGCACCGATAAACTCATCTTT.

This clone was found a few times. A far more abundant clone sits one base away, making this likely a read error. Distinct nucleotide sequences in the sample also encode this CDR3. This chain joins TRDV1 and TRDJ1; D remains ambiguous. From germline, CDR1 is TSWWSYY and CDR2 QGS. The CDR3 length is 12 residues. The CDR3: CALGARVDKLIF. The CDR3 nucleotides are TGTGCTCTTGGGGCACGGGTCGATAAACTTATCTTT.

This clone was seen more than once but under ten times. For this DNA, TCRdb reports the protein of a much larger clone, which diverges at residue 13, most likely from a read error; the protein presented here is translated directly from the DNA. The chain combines TRDV2 with TRDJ3; 11 positions agree with TRDD3. The CDR3 has 20 residues. Germline CDR1 and CDR2: GEAIGNYY and EKD. The CDR3 DNA reads as TGTGCCTGTGACCCTGTGGGGGATACGGAGAGCTCCCGGGACACCCGACAGATGTTTTTC. This encodes CACDPVGDTESSRDTRQMFF.

The sample holds a few counts of this clone. This likely reflects a read error, since a far larger clone is one base away. Other DNA sequences within the sample encode an identical CDR3. The rearrangement links TRDV2 to TRDJ1, with D possibly matching TRDD3 (6 bases). This CDR3 is built from 17 residues. Germline V lookup: CDR1 GEAIGNYY, CDR2 EKD. V lost 0 bases and J lost 0, with 16 bases in between. CDR3 protein: CACDTVGGGSYTDKLIF. In DNA form, the CDR3 reads TGTGCCTGTGACACCGTGGGTGGGGGGTCGTACACCGATAAACTCATCTTT.

This clone has more than one count but fewer than ten. A far larger clone is one base from this, pointing to a likely read error. This same CDR3 is encoded by further DNA sequences in the sample. The genes are TRDV1 and TRDJ1; D remains unclear. The CDR3 has 22 residues. Trimming took 4 bases from V and 0 from J, leaving 33 bases between them. Germline V gene lookup returns CDR1 TSWWSYY and CDR2 QGS. Here the CDR3 reads CALGALPRSSPRVTVYTDKLIF. The CDR3 DNA sequence: TGTGCTCTTGGGGCACTACCTCGTTCGTCTCCCCGGGTGACTGTGTACACCGATAAACTCATCTTT.

A J gene of TRDJ1 was called, though the V gene was not; no check of the table's D call, TRDD2, against the DNA was made. CDR3 length equals 14 residues. The DNA for the CDR3 is TGTGCCTGTGACACCGTAGGTCCTACCGATAAACTCATCTTT. Its translation is CACDTVGPTDKLIF.

About this clone itself: This DNA translates differently at residue 10 from the TCRdb protein, which is that of a much larger clone; a read error is likely, and the protein shown is the DNA's own translation. No V gene was called here, but the J gene is TRDJ1. The CDR3 is 15 residues long. The CDR3 spells CACDTVTRTADKLIF. The CDR3 region has the DNA TGTGCCTGTGACACCGTTACTCGCACCGCCGATAAACTCATCTTT.

In this sample, this clone turned up a few times. The protein held in TCRdb is that of a much larger clone and does not match this DNA's translation at residue 4, likely because of a read error; the protein shown is translated from the DNA. V and J are TRDV2 and TRDJ1; TRDD3 matches at 7 bases. This CDR3 is 15 amino acids long. CDR1 is GEAIGNYY and CDR2 is EKD in the germline V gene. The CDR3 region is CACNTVGENTDKLIF. The CDR3 DNA sequence: TGTGCCTGTAACACCGTGGGGGAAAACACCGATAAACTCATCTTT.